Listed below are T cell receptor beta chains from one sample, sequenced in a study of blood T cell repertoires in COVID-19. Profiling relied on immunoSEQ multiplex PCR, and the TCRdb table lists in-frame clones only, not all of them. The table has 85,000 to 100,000 clones, just over 85% seen once. Sequenced sample: peripheral blood. The receptors shown here come from a man aged 50 to 59 with active or convalescent COVID-19. CDR3s include the opening cysteine and the closing phenylalanine or tryptophan. Each record gives: D gene, J gene, V gene, CDR3 protein. A D gene is named only where the DNA matches it firmly.

d_gene: TRBD1; j_gene: TRBJ2-3; v_gene: TRBV12-5; CDR3aa: CASGLTGVDTQYF
d_gene: TRBD1; j_gene: TRBJ2-5; v_gene: TRBV19; CDR3aa: CASSKDREETQYF
d_gene: NA; j_gene: TRBJ1-1; v_gene: TRBV6-2/TRBV6-3; CDR3aa: CASSYLVPGEAFF
d_gene: TRBD1; j_gene: TRBJ1-1; v_gene: TRBV7-9; CDR3aa: CASNPTGGTEAFF
d_gene: NA; j_gene: TRBJ1-1; v_gene: TRBV19; CDR3aa: CASIFGGAGTEAFF
d_gene: TRBD2; j_gene: TRBJ2-1; v_gene: TRBV9; CDR3aa: CASSVVGGGANEQFF
d_gene: TRBD1; j_gene: TRBJ1-6; v_gene: TRBV6-1; CDR3aa: CASSEYGTGQNSPLHF
d_gene: NA; j_gene: TRBJ2-5; v_gene: TRBV5-6; CDR3aa: CASSLRGGTEETQYF
d_gene: NA; j_gene: TRBJ1-4; v_gene: TRBV25-1; CDR3aa: CASSDLGRANEKLFF
d_gene: NA; j_gene: TRBJ2-1; v_gene: TRBV20-1; CDR3aa: CSASLSSYNEQFF
d_gene: TRBD1; j_gene: TRBJ2-7; v_gene: TRBV10-1; CDR3aa: CASSDTTGTGRSEQYF
d_gene: TRBD1; j_gene: TRBJ1-4; v_gene: TRBV5-5; CDR3aa: CASSVNLQGEKLFF
d_gene: NA; j_gene: TRBJ1-6; v_gene: TRBV9; CDR3aa: CASSPQQGTYNSPLHF
d_gene: TRBD2; j_gene: TRBJ2-5; v_gene: TRBV28; CDR3aa: CASSDGTAAGLAQTETQYF
d_gene: TRBD2; j_gene: TRBJ2-1; v_gene: TRBV5-1; CDR3aa: CASSLESGRDEQFF
d_gene: NA; j_gene: TRBJ1-6; v_gene: TRBV30; CDR3aa: CAWSGEFFDNSPLHF
d_gene: TRBD1; j_gene: TRBJ1-1; v_gene: TRBV5-4; CDR3aa: CASSWGDSPQAFF
d_gene: TRBD1; j_gene: TRBJ1-2; v_gene: TRBV12-3/TRBV12-4; CDR3aa: CASSGTGLHGYTF
d_gene: TRBD1; j_gene: TRBJ1-5; v_gene: TRBV19; CDR3aa: CASSQNPGQPLDQPQHF
d_gene: TRBD1; j_gene: TRBJ1-3; v_gene: TRBV29-1; CDR3aa: CSVVGTGDFGNTIYF
d_gene: NA; j_gene: TRBJ2-1; v_gene: TRBV6-5; CDR3aa: CASSHRVNEQFF
d_gene: TRBD2; j_gene: TRBJ2-7; v_gene: TRBV6-5; CDR3aa: CASRGGLNAYEQYF
d_gene: TRBD1; j_gene: TRBJ1-2; v_gene: TRBV5-5; CDR3aa: CASSLDLDRGKTF
d_gene: TRBD2; j_gene: TRBJ2-3; v_gene: TRBV4-1; CDR3aa: CASSQDGTSGGYTDTQYF
d_gene: NA; j_gene: TRBJ2-7; v_gene: TRBV21-1; CDR3aa: CASSKSGQPYSYEQYF
d_gene: NA; j_gene: TRBJ2-1; v_gene: TRBV12-3/TRBV12-4; CDR3aa: CASSLKGDNEQFF
d_gene: NA; j_gene: TRBJ1-5; v_gene: TRBV6-1; CDR3aa: CASSDAGMINQPQHF
d_gene: NA; j_gene: TRBJ1-6; v_gene: TRBV2; CDR3aa: CASSTQGDFYNSPLHF
d_gene: NA; j_gene: TRBJ1-2; v_gene: TRBV14; CDR3aa: CASSQGGFGYTF
d_gene: NA; j_gene: TRBJ1-6; v_gene: TRBV7-2; CDR3aa: CASSPTGGAGNSPLHF
d_gene: TRBD2; j_gene: TRBJ2-3; v_gene: TRBV27; CDR3aa: CASSLSRASGTDTQYF
d_gene: NA; j_gene: TRBJ2-3; v_gene: TRBV29-1; CDR3aa: CSVRVTDTQYF
d_gene: NA; j_gene: TRBJ1-2; v_gene: TRBV19; CDR3aa: CASSISTGPYGYTF
d_gene: NA; j_gene: TRBJ1-5; v_gene: TRBV7-8; CDR3aa: CASSPDRLNQPQHF
d_gene: TRBD1; j_gene: TRBJ1-1; v_gene: TRBV6-1; CDR3aa: CASSEGTGGTEAFF
d_gene: NA; j_gene: TRBJ2-7; v_gene: TRBV11-2; CDR3aa: CASNPSGGYEQYF
d_gene: TRBD2; j_gene: TRBJ2-5; v_gene: TRBV15; CDR3aa: CATSRDRLAGQETQYF
d_gene: NA; j_gene: TRBJ1-2; v_gene: TRBV2; CDR3aa: CASSPDRYYGYTF
d_gene: TRBD1; j_gene: TRBJ2-6; v_gene: TRBV28; CDR3aa: CASRRDRAGANVLTF
d_gene: NA; j_gene: TRBJ1-2; v_gene: TRBV7-9; CDR3aa: CASSLSSNYGYTF
d_gene: NA; j_gene: TRBJ2-3; v_gene: TRBV12-3/TRBV12-4; CDR3aa: CASSLDRAHTQYF
d_gene: NA; j_gene: TRBJ1-3; v_gene: TRBV11-2; CDR3aa: CASSTQGPTPLSSGNTIYF
d_gene: TRBD1; j_gene: TRBJ1-5; v_gene: TRBV19; CDR3aa: CASSPRTGGSGQPQHF
d_gene: NA; j_gene: TRBJ2-1; v_gene: TRBV19; CDR3aa: CASSIGHLLYNEQFF
d_gene: TRBD1; j_gene: TRBJ1-3; v_gene: TRBV29-1; CDR3aa: CSVGVRGQGGSTGNTIYF
d_gene: NA; j_gene: TRBJ2-2; v_gene: TRBV30; CDR3aa: CAWTGLNTGELFF
d_gene: TRBD1; j_gene: TRBJ2-5; v_gene: TRBV10-3; CDR3aa: CAIRNGQAGETQYF
d_gene: NA; j_gene: TRBJ1-1; v_gene: TRBV6-5; CDR3aa: CASSYSVGTEAFF
d_gene: TRBD1; j_gene: TRBJ2-1; v_gene: TRBV7-6; CDR3aa: CASSLGTGVYNEQFF
d_gene: NA; j_gene: TRBJ1-1; v_gene: TRBV5-1; CDR3aa: CASTVSGGVNTEAFF
d_gene: NA; j_gene: TRBJ1-1; v_gene: TRBV11-3; CDR3aa: CASSLDRNTEAFF
d_gene: TRBD1; j_gene: TRBJ1-2; v_gene: TRBV28; CDR3aa: CASTLRTGTGYYGYTF
d_gene: TRBD1; j_gene: TRBJ1-1; v_gene: TRBV2; CDR3aa: CASRDRGRSEAFF